A single sample is the source of the 5 T cell receptor beta chains below, sequenced in a study of blood T cell repertoires in COVID-19. The assay was immunoSEQ multiplex PCR, and TCRdb's table has in-frame clones only and misses some. This sample carries about 160,000 clones, around four fifths of them seen once, and the ten largest clones take 8% to 9.5%. The specimen was peripheral blood. The receptors stem from an elderly woman with active or convalescent COVID-19.

This CDR3 reads CASSSLEYSNQPQHF. CDR3 in DNA: TGTGCCAGTAGTAGCTTAGAGTATAGCAATCAGCCCCAGCATTTT. The chain employs TRBV19 and TRBJ1-5; D unclear. CDR1 is LNHDA, CDR2 SQIVND, per germline (reference sequence). V lost 4 bases and J 0 bases, leaving 10 bases between the germline ends. The CDR3 totals 15 residues. Supplemented by reference TRBV19 and TRBJ1-5, the full variable domain reads DGGITQSPKYLFRKEGQNVTLSCEQNLNHDAMYWYRQDPGQGLRLIYYSQIVNDFQKGDIAEGYSVSREKKESFPLTVTSAQKNPTAFYLCASSSLEYSNQPQHFGDGTRLSIL.

The rearrangement uses TRBV3-1 (or the pseudogene TRBV3-2) and TRBJ1-5, with a possible D match to TRBD1 (6 bases). The V end was cut by 3 bases, the J end by 3 bases, with 9 bases between. The CDR3 covers 14 residues. Germline V gene data show CDR1 as LGHDT and CDR2 as YNNKEL (reference sequence). The CDR3 is CASSHGQNNQPQHF. The CDR3 nucleotides are TGTGCCAGCAGCCATGGACAGAACAATCAGCCCCAGCATTTT.

The V call is TRBV10-1, the J call TRBJ1-6; weak D call: TRBD1 (5 bases). Looked up from germline, CDR1 is WNHNN and CDR2 is SYGVQD (reference sequence). The CDR3 runs 13 residues. The V and J ends lost 6 bases and 6 bases respectively, with 9 bases between them. The CDR3 DNA reads as TGCGCCAGCAGGGCAGGGATTAATTCACCCCTCCACTTT. It is translated as CASRAGINSPLHF.

The J gene is TRBJ2-7, the V gene TRBV15, with 12 bases identical to TRBD2. This CDR3 has 16 amino acids. The junction had 9 bases not matched to a gene; V was cut back by 6 bases and J by 3 bases. CDR1 is LNHNV, CDR2 YYDKDF, per germline (reference sequence). CDR3 sequence: CATRSGTSGGYYEQYF. The CDR3 DNA follows: TGTGCCACCAGGTCAGGTACTAGCGGGGGGTACTACGAGCAGTACTTC.

The CDR3 coding sequence is TGTGCCAGTATCCAATCCGGCCGGGGGGCGATCACTGAAGCTTTCTTT. This translates into CASIQSGRGAITEAFF. This chain joins TRBV19 and TRBJ1-1; perhaps TRBD1 as D (6 bases). CDR1 LNHDA and CDR2 SQIVND come from the germline V gene (reference sequence). The V end was cut by 7 bases, the J end by 4 bases, with 22 bases between. The CDR3 runs to 16 residues.